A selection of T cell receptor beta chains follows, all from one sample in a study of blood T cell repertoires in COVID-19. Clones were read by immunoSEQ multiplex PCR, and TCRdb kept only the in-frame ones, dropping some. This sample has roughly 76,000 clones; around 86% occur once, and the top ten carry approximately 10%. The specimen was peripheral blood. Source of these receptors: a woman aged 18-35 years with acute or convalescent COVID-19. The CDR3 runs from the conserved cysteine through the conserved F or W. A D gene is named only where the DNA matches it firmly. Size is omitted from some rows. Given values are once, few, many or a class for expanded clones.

CAWSVFSGSFDRTDTQYF,TGTGCCTGGAGTGTATTTAGCGGGAGTTTCGATCGCACAGATACGCAGTATTTT,TRBJ2-3,.,TRBV30,TRBD2
CASSFRLAGGQETQYF,TGCGCCAGCAGCTTCCGACTAGCGGGGGGCCAAGAGACCCAGTACTTC,TRBJ2-5,.,TRBV5-1,TRBD2
CASSLTGLELFF,TGTGCCAGCAGTTTAACAGGGTTGGAGCTGTTTTTT,TRBJ2-2,.,TRBV27,.
CASSLDSGELNTEAFF,TGCGCCAGCAGCTTGGATTCTGGAGAATTGAACACTGAAGCTTTCTTT,TRBJ1-1,.,TRBV5-1,.
CASSLSSGSYEQYF,TGTGCCAGCAGCTTGTCTAGCGGGAGCTACGAGCAGTACTTC,TRBJ2-7,.,TRBV7-9,TRBD2
CATSRDYYAETQYF,TGTGCCACCAGCAGAGATTATTATGCGGAGACCCAGTACTTC,TRBJ2-5,.,TRBV15,.
CASSPVQGTYNEQFF,TGTGCCAGCTCACCGGTCCAGGGTACCTACAATGAGCAGTTCTTC,TRBJ2-1,.,TRBV18,.
CASSSYGTGYYEQYF,TGTGCCAGCAGCTCCTACGGGACAGGATACTACGAGCAGTACTTC,TRBJ2-7,.,TRBV5-6,TRBD1
CASSSTGPPEAFF,TGTGCCAGCAGCTCGACAGGGCCTCCGGAAGCTTTCTTT,TRBJ1-1,.,TRBV11-2,TRBD1
CASSLSSAREQFF,TGTGCCAGCAGTTTATCTAGCGCACGCGAGCAGTTCTTC,TRBJ2-1,.,TRBV27,.
CASRSEGAWGTEAFF,TGTGCAAGTCGCTCGGAGGGGGCTTGGGGCACTGAAGCTTTCTTT,TRBJ1-1,.,TRBV12-2,.
CASSDHAASGLPYGYTF,TGTGCCAGCAGTGATCATGCAGCTTCAGGGTTGCCGTATGGCTACACCTTC,TRBJ1-2,.,TRBV6-1,.
CASKTGINQPQHF,TGTGCCAGCAAGACAGGGATCAATCAGCCCCAGCATTTT,TRBJ1-5,.,TRBV28,TRBD1
CAPRDTNPVGYGYTF,TGTGCCCCCCGGGACACAAACCCCGTCGGCTATGGCTACACCTTC,TRBJ1-2,few,TRBV6-4,.
CATSRDPGGEYEQYF,TGTGCCACCAGCAGAGATCCGGGGGGTGAGTACGAGCAGTACTTC,TRBJ2-7,.,TRBV15,TRBD2
CASSSTRDLGGNQPQHF,TGTGCCAGCAGTTCCACCCGGGATCTCGGGGGCAATCAGCCCCAGCATTTT,TRBJ1-5,.,TRBV28,.
CACHSDRAQETQYF,TGTGCCTGCCATTCCGACAGGGCTCAAGAGACCCAGTACTTC,TRBJ2-5,.,TRBV30,TRBD1
CASSSALADRVRGNEQFF,TGTGCCAGTAGTTCTGCCCTCGCTGACAGGGTTAGGGGCAATGAGCAGTTCTTC,TRBJ2-1,.,TRBV19,TRBD1
CASSQGGQRYGYTF,TGCGCCAGCAGCCAAGGGGGGCAACGCTATGGCTACACCTTC,TRBJ1-2,.,TRBV4-1,.
CASSLSHRGRSNQPQHF,TGTGCCAGCAGTTTATCTCACAGGGGCCGTAGCAATCAGCCCCAGCATTTT,TRBJ1-5,.,TRBV28,TRBD1
CASSFERVENEQFF,TGTGCCAGCAGCTTTGAGAGGGTAGAGAATGAGCAGTTCTTC,TRBJ2-1,.,TRBV7-9,.
CAADEGLSSGANVLTF,TGTGCCGCCGACGAGGGCCTGAGCTCTGGGGCCAACGTCCTGACTTTC,TRBJ2-6,.,TRBV30,.
CASSEQGLSSTDTQYF,TGTGCCAGCAGTGAACAAGGACTCTCTAGCACAGATACGCAGTATTTT,TRBJ2-3,.,TRBV2,.
CASSSAGRAYTDTQYF,TGTGCCAGCAGCTCTGCCGGGAGGGCCTACACAGATACGCAGTATTTT,TRBJ2-3,.,TRBV5-4,TRBD2
CATHEAGGAPLGTDTQYF,TGTGCCACCCACGAGGCGGGGGGCGCCCCCTTAGGCACAGATACGCAGTATTTT,TRBJ2-3,.,TRBV28,TRBD2
CASSSGTGDNEKLFF,TGTGCCAGCAGCTCAGGGACAGGGGATAATGAAAAACTGTTTTTT,TRBJ1-4,few,TRBV7-9,TRBD1
CASSSGVQETQYF,TGCGCCAGCAGCTCCGGGGTCCAAGAGACCCAGTACTTC,TRBJ2-5,.,TRBV5-1,.
CASSPRGLPASEQFF,TGTGCCAGCTCACCAAGGGGGCTACCTGCAAGTGAGCAGTTCTTC,TRBJ2-1,.,TRBV18,TRBD1
CASSELGSSSYEQYF,TGTGCCAGCAGTGAACTAGGATCGAGCTCCTACGAGCAGTACTTC,TRBJ2-7,few,TRBV6-1,.
CASSSYGSYGYTF,TGCGCCAGCAGCTCCTACGGGAGCTATGGCTACACCTTC,TRBJ1-2,.,TRBV4-3,.
CASSQGRAGNTIYF,TGTGCCAGCAGCCAAGGGAGAGCCGGAAACACCATATATTTT,TRBJ1-3,.,TRBV3-1/TRBV3-2,.
CASSGRDEQFF,TGCGCCAGCAGCGGCAGGGATGAGCAGTTCTTC,TRBJ2-1,.,TRBV5-1,.
CASSLGREQREQYF,TGTGCCAGCAGCTTAGGGCGGGAGCAGCGCGAGCAGTACTTC,TRBJ2-7,.,TRBV7-2,TRBD2
CASSPEGQRGQPQHF,TGCGCCAGCAGCCCAGAGGGACAGAGGGGGCAGCCCCAGCATTTT,TRBJ1-5,once,TRBV5-1,TRBD1
CASSIGRGPDTQYF,TGTGCCAGTAGTATCGGCAGGGGACCAGATACGCAGTATTTT,TRBJ2-3,.,TRBV19,.
CASSYEHRGQGEKLFF,TGTGCCAGCAGTTACGAACACAGGGGCCAGGGTGAAAAACTGTTTTTT,TRBJ1-4,once,TRBV27,TRBD1
CSVGLLGTRGDTQYF,TGCAGCGTTGGTCTACTAGGGACTAGGGGTGATACGCAGTATTTT,TRBJ2-3,.,TRBV29-1,TRBD2
CSVSTSGANVLTF,TGCAGCGTTTCTACCTCTGGGGCCAACGTCCTGACTTTC,TRBJ2-6,.,TRBV29-1,.
CASSLVSAGREQFF,TGTGCCAGCAGCTTAGTTTCCGCGGGGAGGGAGCAGTTCTTC,TRBJ2-1,.,TRBV11-2,.
CASSPGLAGGGEQFF,TGTGCCAGTAGTCCGGGACTAGCGGGGGGTGGTGAGCAGTTCTTC,TRBJ2-1,.,TRBV19,TRBD2
CASSQGRVNYGYTF,TGTGCCAGCAGCCAGGGCAGAGTTAACTATGGCTACACCTTC,TRBJ1-2,.,TRBV3-1/TRBV3-2,.
CASSLVGGGADTQYF,TGTGCCAGCAGCTTGGTTGGCGGGGGGGCAGATACGCAGTATTTT,TRBJ2-3,.,TRBV5-4,TRBD2
CASSLSGGNQPQHF,TGTGCCAGCTCGTTATCGGGTGGGAATCAGCCCCAGCATTTT,TRBJ1-5,.,TRBV18,.
CATSRELAGRPYEQYF,TGTGCCACCAGCAGAGAACTAGCGGGGAGACCCTACGAGCAGTACTTC,TRBJ2-7,few,TRBV15,TRBD2
CASSSRVETQYF,TGTGCCAGCAGTTCCCGGGTAGAGACCCAGTACTTC,TRBJ2-5,.,TRBV6-6,.
CASSVAPGQVSRNTEAFF,TGTGCCAGCAGCGTAGCGCCGGGACAGGTGAGCAGGAACACTGAAGCTTTCTTT,TRBJ1-1,.,TRBV9,TRBD1
CASSHSYPLDRRGGYTF,TGCGCCAGCAGCCATTCTTACCCCTTAGACCGCAGGGGGGGCTACACCTTC,TRBJ1-2,.,TRBV4-1,TRBD1
CASSLGLGGSNEQFF,TGTGCCAGCAGCTTAGGACTAGGGGGTAGCAATGAGCAGTTCTTC,TRBJ2-1,.,TRBV5-4,.
CASSLSGVAKNIQYF,TGTGCCAGCAGTTTATCAGGGGTAGCCAAAAACATTCAGTACTTC,TRBJ2-4,.,TRBV27,.
CASSQDLRSYEQYF,TGCGCCAGCAGCCAAGACCTGCGCTCCTACGAGCAGTACTTC,TRBJ2-7,once,TRBV4-1,.
CAWSVEAGYGYTF,TGTGCCTGGAGTGTAGAGGCGGGCTATGGCTACACCTTC,TRBJ1-2,.,TRBV30,.
CAWRASGTGNQPQHF,TGTGCCTGGAGGGCGTCCGGGACAGGCAATCAGCCCCAGCATTTT,TRBJ1-5,.,TRBV30,TRBD1